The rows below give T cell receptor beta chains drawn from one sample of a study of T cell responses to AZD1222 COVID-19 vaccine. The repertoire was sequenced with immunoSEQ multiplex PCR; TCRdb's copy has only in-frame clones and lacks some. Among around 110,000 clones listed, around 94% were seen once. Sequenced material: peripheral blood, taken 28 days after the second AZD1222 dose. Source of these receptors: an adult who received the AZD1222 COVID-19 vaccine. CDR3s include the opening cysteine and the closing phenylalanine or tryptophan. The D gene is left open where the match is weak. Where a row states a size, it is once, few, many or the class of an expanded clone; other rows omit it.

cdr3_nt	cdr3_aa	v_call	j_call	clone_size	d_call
TGTGCCAGCAGCTTGAGGGGCGGAGAGACCCAGTACTTC	CASSLRGGETQYF	TRBV5-4	TRBJ2-5	.	.
TGCGCCAGCAGCGGGAACTACCCCAACTACAATGAGCAGTTCTTC	CASSGNYPNYNEQFF	TRBV5-1	TRBJ2-1	.	.
TGCGCCAGCAGCCAGGACACAGGGGGCGCCCCCTACGAGCAGTACTTC	CASSQDTGGAPYEQYF	TRBV4-1	TRBJ2-7	.	TRBD1
TGTGCCAGCAGTCTACCCCCCCGGTCAAAAGGAGTGAACACTGAAGCTTTCTTT	CASSLPPRSKGVNTEAFF	TRBV27	TRBJ1-1	.	.
TGTGCCAGCGGGGTCACAGATACGCAGTATTTT	CASGVTDTQYF	TRBV12-3/TRBV12-4	TRBJ2-3	.	.
TGTGCCAGCAGTTTATCGGTTATTGGCAGACATGGAGAGCAGTACTTC	CASSLSVIGRHGEQYF	TRBV27	TRBJ2-7	.	.
TGTGCCAGCAGAGGTGGGGCCTACGAGCAGTACTTC	CASRGGAYEQYF	TRBV2	TRBJ2-7	.	.
TGTGCCAGCAGTCGCCCGAACACTGAAGCTTTCTTT	CASSRPNTEAFF	TRBV6-5	TRBJ1-1	once	.
TGTGCCTGGAGTGGTCGACAGGGCGCCTACGAGCAGTACTTC	CAWSGRQGAYEQYF	TRBV30	TRBJ2-7	.	TRBD1
TGTGCCAGCAGTTACTCGAGGCAGGACACTGAAGCTTTCTTT	CASSYSRQDTEAFF	TRBV6-5	TRBJ1-1	.	.
TGTGCCAGCAGTCAAGAATACGTGAACAGGGACAGGACATTCACAGATACGCAGTATTTT	CASSQEYVNRDRTFTDTQYF	TRBV4-2	TRBJ2-3	.	TRBD1
TGTGCCAGCAGGCCTTTGGACAGGGGGCCTGGTGGCTACACCTTC	CASRPLDRGPGGYTF	TRBV13	TRBJ1-2	.	TRBD1
TGTGCCAGCAGCCTCCACAGACAGGGTATTAATTCACCCCTCCACTTT	CASSLHRQGINSPLHF	TRBV11-2	TRBJ1-6	.	TRBD1
TGTGCCAGCAGCGCGCGAGGGGCCTCGGGGAGCGGAAACACCATATATTTT	CASSARGASGSGNTIYF	TRBV9	TRBJ1-3	once	.
TGTGCCAGCAGCAGGAAACTAGCGGGAGGAACCGGGGAGCTGTTTTTT	CASSRKLAGGTGELFF	TRBV5-5	TRBJ2-2	.	TRBD2
TGTGCCAGCAGTGAACCTGGGACTAGCGGGTTTTACAATGAGCAGTTCTTC	CASSEPGTSGFYNEQFF	TRBV25-1	TRBJ2-1	.	TRBD2
TGCAACGTAGGGACTAGCGGAACAGATACGCAGTATTTT	CNVGTSGTDTQYF	TRBV29-1	TRBJ2-3	.	TRBD2
TGTGCCAGCAGCGACGTTTTGCGGACAGCGAACACCGGGGAGCTGTTTTTT	CASSDVLRTANTGELFF	TRBV7-9	TRBJ2-2	once	.
TGTGCCAGCTGGTCCCCGAAGGGTCACTATGGCTACACCTTC	CASWSPKGHYGYTF	TRBV3-1/TRBV3-2	TRBJ1-2	.	.
TGTGCCAGCAGTTCCTCCTACGAGCAGTACTTC	CASSSSYEQYF	TRBV12-3/TRBV12-4	TRBJ2-7	.	.
TGTGCCAGCGCGAGACAGGGGCCCAGCTATGGCTACACCTTC	CASARQGPSYGYTF	TRBV27	TRBJ1-2	.	TRBD1
TGTGCCACTAAGACCGGGGGCTTAGACACCGGGGAGCTGTTTTTT	CATKTGGLDTGELFF	TRBV28	TRBJ2-2	once	.
TGTGCCAGCAGCTCCTCAGCGGGACGCACAGATACGCAGTATTTT	CASSSSAGRTDTQYF	TRBV5-5	TRBJ2-3	once	TRBD2
TGTGCCAGCAGACCTAGCGGGACTGGGCACAATGAGCAGTTCTTC	CASRPSGTGHNEQFF	TRBV27	TRBJ2-1	once	TRBD2
TGTGCCAGCAGTGGGGTGACGCGGATGTTCTTC	CASSGVTRMFF	TRBV2	TRBJ2-1	.	.
TGTGCCAACATACCAGCCTCAGCTAACTATGGCTACACCTTC	CANIPASANYGYTF	TRBV27	TRBJ1-2	.	.
TGTGCCAGCAGCGCAGTCAGGGCTTACAATGAGCAGTTCTTC	CASSAVRAYNEQFF	TRBV6-5	TRBJ2-1	.	.
TGTGCCAGCTCACCACCAAGGGTTGGGGTGGGTAATTCACCCCTCCACTTT	CASSPPRVGVGNSPLHF	TRBV18	TRBJ1-6	.	.
TGTGCCACCCTCAGGGGACTAGAGGCCTCCGGGGAGCTGTTTTTT	CATLRGLEASGELFF	TRBV6-5	TRBJ2-2	.	TRBD2
TGTGCCAGCAGCCAAGATTTAAGCAGGGTGGATGGCTACACCTTC	CASSQDLSRVDGYTF	TRBV4-2	TRBJ1-2	.	.
TGTGCCAGCAGCTCCCTTAGCGGTGAGGGTGGGACCCAGTACTTC	CASSSLSGEGGTQYF	TRBV27	TRBJ2-5	.	.
TGCGCCAGCAGCTGGAACAGGGAAACTGGAAACACCATATATTTT	CASSWNRETGNTIYF	TRBV5-1	TRBJ1-3	.	.
TGTGCCAGCAGTTCAACGGGCCGTACCTACAATGAGCAGTTCTTC	CASSSTGRTYNEQFF	TRBV27	TRBJ2-1	.	.
TGTGCCAGTACCCTCCGGACTAGCGGTTCCCGGGAGCTGTTTTTT	CASTLRTSGSRELFF	TRBV19	TRBJ2-2	.	TRBD2
TGTGCCAGCAGTGACCGAACGACTAGCGGGTATACAGATACGCAGTATTTT	CASSDRTTSGYTDTQYF	TRBV2	TRBJ2-3	.	TRBD2
TGTGCCAGCAGTTTTTCAGGTCATACAGGGGGTGTCAATCAGCCCCAGCATTTT	CASSFSGHTGGVNQPQHF	TRBV28	TRBJ1-5	.	TRBD1